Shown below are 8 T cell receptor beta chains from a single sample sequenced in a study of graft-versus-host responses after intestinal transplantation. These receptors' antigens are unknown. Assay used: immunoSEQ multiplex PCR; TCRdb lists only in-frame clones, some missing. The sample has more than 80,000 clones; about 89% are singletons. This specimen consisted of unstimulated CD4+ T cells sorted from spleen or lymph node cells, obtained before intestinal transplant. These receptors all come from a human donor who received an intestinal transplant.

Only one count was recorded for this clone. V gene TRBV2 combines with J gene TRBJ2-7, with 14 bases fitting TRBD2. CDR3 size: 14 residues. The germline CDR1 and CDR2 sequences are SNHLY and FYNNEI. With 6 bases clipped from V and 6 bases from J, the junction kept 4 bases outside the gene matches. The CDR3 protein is CASSRLAGGFEQYF. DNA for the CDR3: TGTGCCAGCAGCCGACTAGCGGGAGGGTTCGAGCAGTACTTC. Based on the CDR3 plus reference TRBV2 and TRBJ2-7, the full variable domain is EPEVTQTPSHQVTQMGQEVILRCVPISNHLYFYWYRQILGQKVEFLVSFYNNEISEKSEIFDDQFSVERPDGSNFTLKIRSTKLEDSAMYFCASSRLAGGFEQYFGPGTRLTVT.

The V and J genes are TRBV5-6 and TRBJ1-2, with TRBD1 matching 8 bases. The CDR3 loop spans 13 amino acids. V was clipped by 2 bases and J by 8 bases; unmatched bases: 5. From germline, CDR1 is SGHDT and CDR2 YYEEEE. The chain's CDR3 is CASSFMDRDGYTF. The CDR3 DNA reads TGTGCCAGCAGCTTTATGGACAGGGACGGCTACACCTTC.

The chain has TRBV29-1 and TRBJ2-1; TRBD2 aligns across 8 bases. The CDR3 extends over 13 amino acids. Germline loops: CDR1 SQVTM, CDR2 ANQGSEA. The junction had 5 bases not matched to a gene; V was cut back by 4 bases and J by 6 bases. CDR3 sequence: CSVASGSVNEQFF. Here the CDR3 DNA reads TGCAGCGTTGCCAGCGGGAGTGTCAATGAGCAGTTCTTC.

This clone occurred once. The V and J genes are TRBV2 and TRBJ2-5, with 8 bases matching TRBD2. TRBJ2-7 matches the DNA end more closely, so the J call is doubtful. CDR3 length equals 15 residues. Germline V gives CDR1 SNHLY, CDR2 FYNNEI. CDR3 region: CASIIGGRKSYEQYF. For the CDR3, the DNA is TGTGCCAGCATTATCGGCGGGAGGAAAAGCTACGAGCAGTACTTC.

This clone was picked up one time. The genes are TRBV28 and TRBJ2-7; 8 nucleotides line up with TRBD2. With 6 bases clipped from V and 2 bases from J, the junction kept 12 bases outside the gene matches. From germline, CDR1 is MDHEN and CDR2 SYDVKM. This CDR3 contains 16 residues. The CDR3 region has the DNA TGTGCCAGCAGATCCCCTCTCGGGGGGGTAACCTACGAGCAGTACTTC. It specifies CASRSPLGGVTYEQYF.

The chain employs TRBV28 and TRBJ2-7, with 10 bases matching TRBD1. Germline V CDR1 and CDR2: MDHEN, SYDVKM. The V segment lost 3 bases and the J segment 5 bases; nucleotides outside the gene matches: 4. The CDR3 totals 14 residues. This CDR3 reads CASSFLDRGNEQYF. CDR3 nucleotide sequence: TGTGCCAGCAGTTTCCTGGACAGGGGGAACGAGCAGTACTTC.

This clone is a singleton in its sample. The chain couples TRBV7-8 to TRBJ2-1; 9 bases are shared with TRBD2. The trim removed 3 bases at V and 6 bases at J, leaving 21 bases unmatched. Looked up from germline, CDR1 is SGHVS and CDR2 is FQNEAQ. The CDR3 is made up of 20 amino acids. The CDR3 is CASSLGWFAGGLKTGNEQFF. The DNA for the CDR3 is TGTGCCAGCAGCTTGGGGTGGTTCGCGGGAGGGCTCAAAACGGGCAATGAGCAGTTCTTC. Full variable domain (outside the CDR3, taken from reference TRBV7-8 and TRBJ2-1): GAGVSQSPRYKVAKRGQDVALRCDPISGHVSLFWYQQALGQGPEFLTYFQNEAQLDKSGLPSDRFFAERPEGSVSTLKIQRTQQEDSAVYLCASSLGWFAGGLKTGNEQFFGPGTRLTVL.

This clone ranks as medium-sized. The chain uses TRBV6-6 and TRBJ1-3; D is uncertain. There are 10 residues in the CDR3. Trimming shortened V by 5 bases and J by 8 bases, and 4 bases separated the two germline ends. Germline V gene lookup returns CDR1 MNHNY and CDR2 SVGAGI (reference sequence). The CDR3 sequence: CASSRDTIYF. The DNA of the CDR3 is TGTGCCAGCAGTCGAGACACCATATATTTT.